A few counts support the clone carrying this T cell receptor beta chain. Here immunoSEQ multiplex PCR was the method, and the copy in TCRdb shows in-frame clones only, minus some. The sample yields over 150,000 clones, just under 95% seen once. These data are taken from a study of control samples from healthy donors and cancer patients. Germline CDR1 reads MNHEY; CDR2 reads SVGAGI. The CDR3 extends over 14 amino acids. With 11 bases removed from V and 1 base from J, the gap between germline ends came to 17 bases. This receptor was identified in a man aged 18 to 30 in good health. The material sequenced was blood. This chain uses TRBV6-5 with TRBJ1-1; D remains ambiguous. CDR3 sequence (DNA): TGTGCCTCCAAGGATAAAGTGGGGAACACTGAAGCTTTCTTT. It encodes CASKDKVGNTEAFF.